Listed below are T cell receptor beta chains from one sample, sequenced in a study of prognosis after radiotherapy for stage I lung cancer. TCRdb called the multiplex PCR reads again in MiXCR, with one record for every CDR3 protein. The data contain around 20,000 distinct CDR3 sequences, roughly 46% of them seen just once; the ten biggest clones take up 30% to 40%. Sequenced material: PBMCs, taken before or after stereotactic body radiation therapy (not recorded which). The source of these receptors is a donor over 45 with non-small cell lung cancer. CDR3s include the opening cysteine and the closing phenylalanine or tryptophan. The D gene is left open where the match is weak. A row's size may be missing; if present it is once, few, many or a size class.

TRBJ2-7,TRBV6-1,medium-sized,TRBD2,CASSEPGGGGSYEQYF,TGTGCCAGCAGTGAACCCGGGGGGGGAGGGTCCTACGAGCAGTACTTC
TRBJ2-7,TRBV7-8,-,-,CASGLASWMQYF,TGTGCCAGCGGCTTAGCCTCATGGATGCAGTACTTC
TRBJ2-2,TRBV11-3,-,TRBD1,CASSLGYSGQGSNTGELFF,TGTGCCAGCAGCTTAGGGTACTCGGGACAGGGGTCGAACACCGGGGAGCTGTTTTTT
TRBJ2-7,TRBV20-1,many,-,CSARDPQGFHEQYF,TGCAGTGCTAGAGATCCACAGGGTTTCCACGAGCAGTACTTC
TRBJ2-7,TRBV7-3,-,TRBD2,CASSLAGGQYF,TGTGCCAGCAGCTTAGCGGGGGGGCAGTACTTC
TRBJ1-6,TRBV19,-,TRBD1,CAIAPGGNLPLHF,TGTGCCATTGCCCCAGGGGGTAATTTACCCCTCCACTTT
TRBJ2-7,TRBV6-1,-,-,CASSLLYEQYF,TGTGCCAGCAGTCTTCTTTACGAGCAGTACTTC
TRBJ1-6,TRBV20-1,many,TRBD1,CSAPYQTGFYSPLHF,TGCAGTGCCCCGTACCAGACAGGGTTTTATTCACCCCTCCACTTT
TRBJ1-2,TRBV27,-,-,CASSSPLTGHYGYTF,TGTGCCAGCAGTTCCCCTCTGACAGGCCACTATGGCTACACCTTC
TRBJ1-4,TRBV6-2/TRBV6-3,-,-,CASSRDYGEKLFF,TGTGCCAGCAGCCGCGACTATGGAGAAAAACTGTTTTTT
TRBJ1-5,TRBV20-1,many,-,CSATVGGNQPQHF,TGCAGTGCTACCGTGGGGGGTAATCAGCCCCAGCATTTT
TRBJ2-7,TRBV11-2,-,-,CASIPTYVYEQYF,TGTGCCAGCATCCCTACGTACGTCTACGAGCAGTACTTC
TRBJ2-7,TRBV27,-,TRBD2,CASSSGSSGKREQYF,TGTGCCAGCAGTTCAGGGTCTAGCGGGAAACGCGAGCAGTACTTC
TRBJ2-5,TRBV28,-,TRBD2,CASSSGGRGNQETKYF,TGTGCCAGCAGTTCGGGGGGGAGGGGTAACCAAGAGACAAAGTACTTC
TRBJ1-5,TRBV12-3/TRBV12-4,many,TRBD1,CASSSTGNYQPQHF,TGTGCCAGCAGTTCGACAGGGAATTATCAGCCCCAGCATTTT
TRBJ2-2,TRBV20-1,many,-,CSARDRTYTGELFF,TGCAGTGCTAGAGATCGTACGTACACCGGGGAGCTGTTTTTT
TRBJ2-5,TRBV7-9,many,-,CASSGGAGARETQYF,TGTGCCAGCAGTGGGGGCGCGGGGGCGAGGGAGACCCAGTACTTC
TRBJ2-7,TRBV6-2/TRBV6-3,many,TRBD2,CASSKVGGVSYEQYF,TGTGCCAGCAGTAAGGTGGGGGGGGTCTCCTACGAGCAGTACTTC
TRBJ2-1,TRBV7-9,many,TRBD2,CASSLRAGGPWSGNEQFF,TGTGCCAGCAGCTTAAGAGCGGGAGGACCCTGGAGTGGAAATGAGCAGTTCTTC
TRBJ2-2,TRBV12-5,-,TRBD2,CASGGRADTGELFF,TGTGCTAGCGGCGGGAGGGCGGACACCGGGGAGCTGTTTTTT
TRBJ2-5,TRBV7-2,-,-,CASSTAQQQTQYF,TGTGCCAGCAGCACGGCACAGCAACAGACCCAGTACTTC
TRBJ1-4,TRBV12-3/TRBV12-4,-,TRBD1,CASSVAAQGALGKLFF,TGTGCCAGCAGTGTGGCCGCACAGGGGGCTCTGGGAAAACTGTTTTTT
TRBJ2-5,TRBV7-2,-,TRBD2,CASSLYPSGRGKETQYF,TGTGCCAGCAGCTTATATCCCAGCGGGAGGGGGAAAGAGACCCAGTACTTC
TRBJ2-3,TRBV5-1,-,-,CASSRDSTDTQYF,TGCGCCAGCAGTCGGGACTCCACAGATACGCAGTATTTT
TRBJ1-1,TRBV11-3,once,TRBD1,CASSWMTGADTEAFF,TGTGCCAGCAGCTGGATGACAGGGGCGGACACTGAAGCTTTCTTT
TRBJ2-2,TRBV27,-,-,CASSLRRFATGELFF,TGTGCCAGCAGTTTGCGCAGGTTCGCCACCGGGGAGCTGTTTTTT
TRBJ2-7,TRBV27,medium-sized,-,CASGARGQATYEQYF,TGTGCCAGCGGTGCTCGGGGGCAAGCCACCTACGAGCAGTACTTC
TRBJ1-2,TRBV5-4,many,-,CASSLAGTTNYGYTF,TGTGCCAGCAGCTTGGCGGGGACCACTAACTATGGCTACACCTTC
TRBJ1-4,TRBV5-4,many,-,CASSAQGFDEKLFF,TGTGCCAGCAGCGCACAGGGTTTTGATGAAAAACTGTTTTTT
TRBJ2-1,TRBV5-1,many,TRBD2,CASSVSGGIGEQFF,TGCGCCAGCAGTGTCAGCGGGGGGATTGGTGAGCAGTTCTTC
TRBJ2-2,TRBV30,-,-,CAWSENRAELFF,TGTGCCTGGAGTGAAAACCGGGCGGAGCTGTTTTTT
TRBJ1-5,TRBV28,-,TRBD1,CASRDPDGQGQPQHF,TGTGCCAGCAGGGATCCAGACGGACAGGGGCAGCCCCAGCATTTT
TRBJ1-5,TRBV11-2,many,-,CASSLELGQPQHF,TGTGCCAGCAGCTTAGAGTTAGGTCAGCCCCAGCATTTT
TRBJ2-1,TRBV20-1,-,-,CSAPPFSRRRDEQFF,TGCAGTGCTCCTCCTTTTAGCAGGAGAAGGGATGAACAGTTCTTC
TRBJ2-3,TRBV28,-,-,CASSLQLGADTQYF,TGTGCCAGCAGTTTACAACTGGGGGCAGATACGCAGTATTTT
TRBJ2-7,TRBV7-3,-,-,CASSLGDASLEQYF,TGTGCCAGCAGCTTAGGGGACGCTTCGTTGGAGCAGTACTTC
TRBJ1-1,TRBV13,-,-,CASSHEDKNTEAFF,TGTGCCAGCAGCCATGAGGACAAGAACACTGAAGCTTTCTTT
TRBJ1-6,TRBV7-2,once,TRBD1,CASSAQGAGNNSPLHF,TGTGCCAGCAGCGCACAGGGGGCCGGGAATAATTCACCCCTCCACTTT
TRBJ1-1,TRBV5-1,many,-,CASSYGSNTEAFF,TGCGCCAGCAGCTACGGGTCGAACACTGAAGCTTTCTTT
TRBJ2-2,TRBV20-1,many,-,CSARILGNTGELFF,TGCAGTGCTAGAATACTAGGGAACACCGGGGAGCTGTTTTTT
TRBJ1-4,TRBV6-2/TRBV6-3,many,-,CASTRRTAATNEKLFF,TGTGCCAGTACTAGGAGGACGGCCGCAACTAATGAAAAACTGTTTTTT
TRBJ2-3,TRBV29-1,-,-,CSFEPDTQYF,TGCAGCTTTGAACCAGATACGCAGTATTTT